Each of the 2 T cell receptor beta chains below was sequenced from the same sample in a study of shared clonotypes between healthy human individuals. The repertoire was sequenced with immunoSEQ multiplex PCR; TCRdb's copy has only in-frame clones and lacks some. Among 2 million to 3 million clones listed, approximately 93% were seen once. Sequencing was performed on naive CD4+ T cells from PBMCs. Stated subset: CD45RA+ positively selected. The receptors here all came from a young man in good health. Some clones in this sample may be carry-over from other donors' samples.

CDR3 DNA: TGTGCCAGCAGCCCGGGGGGTAGCGGGGCCAGCGAGCAGTTCTTC. This gives the protein CASSPGGSGASEQFF. This chain connects TRBV7-2 to TRBJ2-1; 8 bases map to TRBD2. The CDR3 sequence is 15 residues long. After removal of 5 bases from V and 10 bases from J, the junction contained 13 bases not matched to a gene. Germline CDR1 SGHTA, CDR2 FQGNSA.

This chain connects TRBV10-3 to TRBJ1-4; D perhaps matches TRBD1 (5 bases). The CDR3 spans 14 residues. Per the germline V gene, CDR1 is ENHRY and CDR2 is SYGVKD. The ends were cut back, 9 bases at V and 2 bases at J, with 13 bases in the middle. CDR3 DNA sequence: TGTGCCATTGGGGCGCGGGGGACTAATGAAAAACTGTTTTTT. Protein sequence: CAIGARGTNEKLFF.